This TCR beta chain was sequenced in a study of T cell repertoires in ileal Crohn's disease. Some clones are missing from TCRdb's copy, which holds only in-frame ones; the method was immunoSEQ multiplex PCR. Of 15,000 to 20,000 clones in the sample, more than 55% were seen once. This CDR3 spans 12 amino acids. Looked up from germline, CDR1 is MNHNS and CDR2 is SASEGT. V was trimmed by 5 bases and J by 1 base, leaving 3 bases between them. The rearrangement joins TRBV6-1 to TRBJ2-4; D not certain. This clonotype originated in an adult with Crohn's disease. The sample taken for sequencing was ileal tissue. CDR3 protein: CASSLAKNIQYF. In DNA, the CDR3 is TGTGCCAGCAGTCTGGCCAAAAACATTCAGTACTTC.